This T cell receptor (beta chain) was identified during a study of neoadjuvant anti-PD-1 for oral cavity cancer (dated by TCRdb to the early 2020s). For the study in its entirety: Before undergoing curative-intent surgical resection, most patients got three to four biweekly nivolumab doses at 3 mg/kg. For patients who did not progress, a fourth nivolumab dose was given around day 43, followed by definitive surgical resection on days 50-56. Under RECIST 1.1, patients with complete response, partial response or stable disease were classed as responders, and patients with progression were classed as non-responders. There were 12 patients in the parent correlative cohort, and the response rate was more than 25%. General study outcomes and caveats: The TCR analyses had only three patients in each response group, and the authors called for validation in larger cohorts. After neoadjuvant nivolumab, significantly higher T cell clonality (Gini index) was found within PBMCs in non-responders than in responders. Higher pretreatment blood Treg/Th17 ratios correlated with higher pretreatment blood TCRbeta clonality and lower post-treatment tumor TCRbeta clonality.

Notes on this clone: Its cognate antigen has yet to be identified. Base qualities were left out, and no much larger clone turns up one base away.

Counted from cysteine to phenylalanine, this CDR3 has 18 amino acids. Of the read, only the CDR3 DNA is kept; its 54 bases are in frame from base 1. CDR1 and CDR2 are drawn from the germline V gene: SGHRS, YFSETQ. The V and J ends are trimmed by 3 bases and 1 base, leaving 22 bases between them. Explained via the paper, the time point label denotes: before neoadjuvant nivolumab. Patients had been newly diagnosed with stage II-IVA oral cavity squamous cell carcinoma, and no prior systemic or radiation treatment had been given to the patients. The cohort was made up of patients with locally advanced, HPV-negative oral cavity squamous cell carcinoma. Peripheral blood mononuclear cells were analyzed directly, without maintenance or expansion in culture. Samples came from a longitudinal correlative study of a single-arm phase II trial of neoadjuvant nivolumab in oral cavity squamous cell carcinoma. Subject-matched pre- and post-treatment PBMCs and tumors from three responders and three non-responders underwent genomic DNA-based TCRbeta sequencing. Peripheral blood mononuclear cells were collected before nivolumab treatment and were collected again after treatment, at the time of surgery. The Maxwell RSC DNA from Cells kit was used to isolate genomic DNA from PBMCs.

For deep sequencing, each PBMC sample was run in six replicates, with libraries mostly built from 480 ng of input genomic DNA. Following the manufacturer's instructions, the team built TCRbeta libraries using the immunoSEQ hsTCRbeta kit. Sequencing of the completed libraries took place using an Illumina NovaSeq 6000 S4 flow cell after they had been pooled to approximately 3.3 nM. Per the source publication's procedure: The immunoSEQ Analyzer was used for raw data preprocessing and quality control. The analysis was limited to productive rearrangements, and each clonotype was defined by a unique CDR3 amino acid sequence. Repertoire clonality was estimated as the Gini-Simpson index, which was calculated using the R package tcR. Student's t test was used to compare Gini indices, while Pearson correlation assessed associations with tumor size change. Entries here come from immuneACCESS through TCRdb and include only in-frame sequences with V and J called. Some clones fail to appear in such tables; in the studies checked, an unresolved V gene covers under half of the shortfall, and the cause of the remainder is unknown. That table is the source of V, J and clone size, and D and trimming were worked out from the DNA. For this sample the table gives some 14,000 clones, of which 65% to 70% were detected only once. About 2.2% of the sample rests with the top ten.

This receptor chain uses TRBV5-1 and TRBJ1-1, with the D gene uncertain. This material consisted of PBMCs, taken before nivolumab (anti-PD-1) treatment. The sequence came from a person aged 40-85 years with oral cavity squamous cell carcinoma. The CDR3 has the sequence CASSSGLAGPGGNTEAFF. Here is the DNA: TGCGCCAGCAGCTCTGGGTTGGCGGGCCCAGGAGGGAACACTGAAGCTTTCTTT.